The clone carrying this TCR beta chain has more than one count but fewer than ten. The antigen is undetermined. PCR was performed using 60 Vbeta and 13 Jbeta primers. TCRdb keeps only in-frame clones here, not all; method: immunoSEQ multiplex PCR. Of roughly 200,000 clones in the sample, around three quarters are singletons; the top ten hold about 1.9%. The entry originates in a study of cytomegalovirus exposure and HLA in healthy donors. Overall study results and limits: Listed as cytomegalovirus-associated were approximately 160 TCR beta chains. Segments of the TCR beta V type were, in most cases, productive about 87% or about 30% of the time in an earlier analysis. Accurate HLA-A and HLA-B prediction from TCR beta sequences was reported for most subjects. A later analysis showed that HLA-associated TCR beta chains had undergone more clonal expansion than equally common others.

Germline V gene lookup returns CDR1 SGHRS and CDR2 YFSETQ. The V end lost 5 bases, the J end lost 0 bases, and 8 bases lay between the germline ends. The CDR3 length is 14 residues. V is TRBV5-1 and J is TRBJ2-2; D is uncertain. The receptor was derived from a man aged 25 to 40 in good health and CMV-seronegative. Input material: PBMCs. CDR3 amino acids: CASSIQANTGELFF. DNA of the CDR3: TGCGCCAGCAGTATCCAGGCGAACACCGGGGAGCTGTTTTTT.